This T cell receptor (beta chain) was sequenced for a study of blood T cell repertoires in COVID-19. Overall study context: Acute and convalescent COVID-19 specimens originated in the United States, Italy and Spain.

In germline, CDR1 is KGHDR, CDR2 SFDVKD. The CDR3 runs to 16 residues. Trimming at V came to 3 bases and at J to 4 bases, leaving 7 bases not matched to a gene. Recruits, aged about 18 to 90 years, lived in 24 US areas. The authors' processing: Amplification of reference gene primers provided the estimated nucleated cell counts. The repertoire was sequenced with immunoSEQ multiplex PCR; TCRdb's copy has only in-frame clones and lacks some. For V, J and clone size, that table is used; D and trimming come from the DNA. The sample lists about 440,000 clones; 70% to 90% were seen once. This clonotype was obtained from a woman aged 18-35 years with acute COVID-19. Sample: PBMCs or T cells enriched from blood (not recorded which). This chain links TRBV24-1 with TRBJ2-2; 7 nucleotides line up with TRBD1. In nucleotides, the CDR3 is TGTGCCACCAGTGATAATCGACAGGGTGTCACCGGGGAGCTGTTTTTT. This gives the protein CATSDNRQGVTGELFF.